This T cell receptor beta chain came from a study of spatial heterogeneity in lung cancer. On the study more broadly: Raw reads showed each unique TCR and UMI combination turning up more than ten times on average. Findings and caveats of the study: At resection, ubiquitous expanded tumor TCRs appeared in blood more than at follow-up.

Trimming removed 4 bases from V and 2 bases from J, with 12 bases in between. This CDR3 contains 14 residues. A word on this clonotype: Its antigen is not known.

The presence of a unique molecular identifier marked each TCR cDNA molecule. MiXCR, applied by TCRdb to the 5' RACE reads, yields one record per CDR3 protein. The sample records some 25,000 distinct CDR3 sequences, around 4.7% being singletons. The time point denotes: sample taken at primary tumor resection. The study sequenced unsorted whole RNA from tumor, nontumor lung or frozen PBMC. The cohort: approximately 66 early-stage, untreated non-small cell lung cancer patients. Here the sequenced sample was PBMCs, taken at surgery. This sequence originates from a male donor with early-stage non-small cell lung cancer. The chain uses TRBV12-3 or TRBV12-4 and TRBJ2-7; TRBD1 might be the D (5 bases). The DNA for the CDR3 is TGTGCCAGCAGTTCGGCCAGGGTGGCCTACGAGCAGTACTTC. It encodes CASSSARVAYEQYF.